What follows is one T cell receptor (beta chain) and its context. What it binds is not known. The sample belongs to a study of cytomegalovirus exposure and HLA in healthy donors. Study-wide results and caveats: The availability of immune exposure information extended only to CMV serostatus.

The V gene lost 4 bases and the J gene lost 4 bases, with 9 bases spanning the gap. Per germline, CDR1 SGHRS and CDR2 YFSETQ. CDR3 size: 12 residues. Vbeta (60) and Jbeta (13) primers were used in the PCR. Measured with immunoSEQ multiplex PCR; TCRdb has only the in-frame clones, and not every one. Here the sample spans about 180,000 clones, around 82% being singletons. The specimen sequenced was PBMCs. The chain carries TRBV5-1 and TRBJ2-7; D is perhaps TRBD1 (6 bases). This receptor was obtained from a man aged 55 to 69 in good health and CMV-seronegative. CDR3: CASSGTLYEQYF. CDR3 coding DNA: TGCGCCAGCAGCGGGACACTGTACGAGCAGTACTTC.